This entry features one T cell receptor beta chain sequence. The target antigen is unknown. This sample is drawn from a study of OX40 agonist ivuxolimab in advanced cancers. On the study more broadly: Males comprised roughly four fifths of the group, whose mean age was approximately 61 years (range roughly 20 to 90).

The CDR3 sequence is 16 residues long. Trimming took off 5 bases at V and 2 bases at J, with 15 bases between the two ends. Germline CDR1 SEHNR, CDR2 FQNEAQ (reference sequence). Broader study findings: Also present in some nonresponders was a low level of normalized T-cell clonal expansion. In general, CD8+ T cells held more expanded clones than CD4+ did, on average.

Some clones are missing from TCRdb's copy, which holds only in-frame ones; the method was immunoSEQ multiplex PCR. The sample has 38,000 or so clones, over 75% seen once. Specimen: CD4+ or CD8+ T cells sorted from blood, collected in a trial of the OX40 agonist ivuxolimab. J is TRBJ2-2 and V is TRBV7-9; D unclear. The source is an adult with an advanced solid tumor such as melanoma, head and neck, liver or kidney cancer. The CDR3 DNA follows: TGTGCCAGCAGCCCAGGCAGGCAGCCCAACACCGGGGAGCTGTTTTTT. Translating gives CASSPGRQPNTGELFF.